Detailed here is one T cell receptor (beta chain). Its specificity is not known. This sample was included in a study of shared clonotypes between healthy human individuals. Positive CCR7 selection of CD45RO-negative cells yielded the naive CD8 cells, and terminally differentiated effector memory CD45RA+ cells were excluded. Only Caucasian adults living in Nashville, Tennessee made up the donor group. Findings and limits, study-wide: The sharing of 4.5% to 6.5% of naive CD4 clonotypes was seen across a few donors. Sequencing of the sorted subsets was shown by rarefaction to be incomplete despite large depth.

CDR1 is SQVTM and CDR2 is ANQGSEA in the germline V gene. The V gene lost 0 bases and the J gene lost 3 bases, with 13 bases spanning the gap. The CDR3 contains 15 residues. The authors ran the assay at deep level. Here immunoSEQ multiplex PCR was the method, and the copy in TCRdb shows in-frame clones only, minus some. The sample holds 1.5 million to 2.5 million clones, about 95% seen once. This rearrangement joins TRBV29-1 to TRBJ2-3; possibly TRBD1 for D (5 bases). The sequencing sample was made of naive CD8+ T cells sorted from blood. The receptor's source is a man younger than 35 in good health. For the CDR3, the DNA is TGCAGCGTTGAAGATACAACAGGCTTTACAGATACGCAGTATTTT. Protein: CSVEDTTGFTDTQYF.